This TCR beta chain was identified in a study of T cell responses to AZD1222 COVID-19 vaccine. Using immunoSEQ multiplex PCR, the repertoire was profiled, and TCRdb retains in-frame clones only, with some absent. This sample yields about 140,000 clones, of which 80% to 95% are seen a single time; 0.7% to 1% belongs to the top ten. Findings and caveats of the study: Donors, mostly white British, included more females; clonal diversity was possibly underestimated. Spike-specific TCR repertoires showed rising breadth and depth after two AZD1222 doses.

Germline lookup yields CDR1 SGHRS and CDR2 YFSETQ. The CDR3 extends over 14 amino acids. J gave up 8 bases and V 4 bases, and 10 bases lay outside the gene matches. As regards this clone: Its antigen remains unknown.

The sample consisted of peripheral blood, taken on day 0 of MenACWY control vaccination. The receptor comes from an adult in good health. The chain is built from TRBV5-1 and TRBJ1-2, with 8 bases identical to TRBD1. The CDR3 region has the DNA TGCGCCAGCAGCCCGGACAGGGCTTACGAGGGCTACACCTTC. Encoded protein: CASSPDRAYEGYTF.